The rows below give T cell receptor beta chains drawn from one sample of a study of CD8+ T cells in alopecia areata. The assay was immunoSEQ multiplex PCR, and TCRdb's table has in-frame clones only and misses some. The sample carries hundreds of thousands of clones, 50% to 60% recorded once. This specimen was CD4+ T cells sorted from blood, taken at week 0. These receptors were collected from a human donor with alopecia areata. Each CDR3 is given with its conserved first and last residue. D genes are given only for firm matches. For some rows the clone size is stated as once, few or many, or as a class when expanded; others skip it.

clone_size	v_call	d_call	j_call	cdr3_aa	cdr3_nt
few	TRBV14	TRBD2	TRBJ2-3	CASSQVAGGPHTQYF	TGTGCCAGCAGCCAAGTGGCGGGAGGGCCCCATACGCAGTATTTT
NA	TRBV5-6	TRBD1	TRBJ2-7	CASSPGQGIYEQYF	TGTGCCAGCAGCCCGGGACAGGGGATCTACGAGCAGTACTTC
few	TRBV5-1	NA	TRBJ2-2	CASSLGQLELFF	TGCGCCAGCAGCTTGGGGCAGTTGGAGCTGTTTTTT
NA	TRBV5-5	TRBD2	TRBJ2-1	CASSPTGLAGFNNEQFF	TGTGCCAGCAGCCCCACCGGACTAGCGGGATTTAACAATGAGCAGTTCTTC
NA	TRBV9	NA	TRBJ2-2	CASSLQETNTGELFF	TGTGCCAGCAGCCTACAGGAGACGAACACCGGGGAGCTGTTTTTT
few	TRBV30	NA	TRBJ2-2	CAWRGFGISTGELFF	TGTGCCTGGAGAGGTTTCGGGATAAGTACCGGGGAGCTGTTTTTT
NA	TRBV18	NA	TRBJ1-1	CASSPPDLRRTEAFF	TGTGCCAGCTCACCACCGGATCTTAGGAGGACTGAAGCTTTCTTT
NA	TRBV4-1	NA	TRBJ2-1	CASSQDWSSYNEQFF	TGCGCCAGCAGCCAAGATTGGAGCTCCTACAATGAGCAGTTCTTC
NA	TRBV6-6	NA	TRBJ2-7	CASRGTSRNEQYF	TGTGCCAGCAGAGGGACTTCTAGGAACGAGCAGTACTTC
few	TRBV6-1	TRBD1	TRBJ1-5	CASTFDRVNQPQHF	TGTGCCAGCACGTTCGACAGGGTCAATCAGCCCCAGCATTTT
NA	TRBV4-2	TRBD2	TRBJ2-2	CASSQLAGSNTGELFF	TGTGCCAGCAGCCAACTAGCGGGGAGCAACACCGGGGAGCTGTTTTTT
few	TRBV29-1	NA	TRBJ2-1	CSVEESGKGIYNEQFF	TGCAGCGTTGAAGAGTCGGGTAAAGGCATCTACAATGAGCAGTTCTTC
once	TRBV4-1	TRBD2	TRBJ2-7	CASSQGLAKTEQYF	TGCGCCAGCAGCCAAGGACTAGCGAAAACCGAGCAGTACTTC
NA	TRBV5-1	NA	TRBJ2-3	CASSSERGTQYF	TGCGCCAGCAGCTCGGAGCGAGGTACGCAGTATTTT
NA	TRBV2	NA	TRBJ2-5	CASDYREQETQYF	TGTGCCAGCGACTACAGAGAACAAGAGACCCAGTACTTC
few	TRBV29-1	NA	TRBJ1-1	CKGERGKAFF	TGCAAAGGGGAAAGGGGTAAAGCTTTCTTT
NA	TRBV19	NA	TRBJ1-5	CASSGRGGNQPQHF	TGTGCCAGTAGTGGAAGAGGAGGGAATCAGCCCCAGCATTTT
few	TRBV29-1	TRBD1	TRBJ2-5	CSVDDRVRETQYF	TGCAGCGTTGACGACAGGGTGCGGGAGACCCAGTACTTC
NA	TRBV5-1	NA	TRBJ1-2	CASSLTLDYGYTF	TGCGCCAGCAGCCTGACCTTGGACTATGGCTACACCTTC
few	TRBV19	NA	TRBJ2-1	CASSIGGLGNNEQFF	TGTGCCAGTAGTATAGGGGGACTGGGGAACAATGAGCAGTTCTTC
NA	TRBV14	TRBD1	TRBJ2-5	CASSQGQGGFKETQYF	TGTGCCAGCAGCCAAGGACAGGGCGGCTTCAAAGAGACCCAGTACTTC
NA	TRBV7-3	NA	TRBJ2-2	CASSFKEYGELFF	TGTGCCAGCAGCTTTAAGGAGTACGGGGAGCTGTTTTTT
few	TRBV27	NA	TRBJ2-7	CASSLLGPTWEYF	TGTGCCAGCAGTTTATTGGGACCTACCTGGGAGTACTTC
once	TRBV15	TRBD2	TRBJ2-7	CATSPRGTSGFYEQYF	TGTGCCACCAGCCCACGGGGGACTAGCGGGTTCTACGAGCAGTACTTC
few	TRBV5-1	TRBD2	TRBJ2-1	CASSPGISGGYNNEQFF	TGCGCCAGCAGCCCTGGTATTAGCGGGGGGTATAACAATGAGCAGTTCTTC
NA	TRBV5-1	NA	TRBJ2-3	CASSLRRGADTQYF	TGCGCCAGCAGCCTTCGGAGGGGGGCAGATACGCAGTATTTT
NA	TRBV30	NA	TRBJ1-2	CACLPQAYYGYTF	TGTGCCTGTCTGCCCCAGGCTTACTATGGCTACACCTTC
NA	TRBV5-4	NA	TRBJ1-4	CASSPEGGIGNEKLFF	TGTGCCAGCAGCCCCGAAGGGGGTATCGGTAATGAAAAACTGTTTTTT
NA	TRBV7-2	NA	TRBJ2-5	CASSSSGTAQETQYF	TGTGCCAGCAGCTCGAGCGGGACAGCTCAAGAGACCCAGTACTTC
once	TRBV30	TRBD2	TRBJ2-1	CAWKWGSGRANEQFF	TGTGCCTGGAAATGGGGAAGCGGGAGGGCGAATGAGCAGTTCTTC
few	TRBV15	NA	TRBJ1-5	CATSRDDGGTQPQHF	TGTGCCACCAGCAGAGACGACGGGGGGACTCAGCCCCAGCATTTT
NA	TRBV5-4	NA	TRBJ2-1	CASSLREGARSNEQFF	TGTGCCAGCAGCTTGAGGGAGGGGGCGCGTAGCAATGAGCAGTTCTTC
NA	TRBV7-9	NA	TRBJ2-6	CAPSAAGANVLTF	TGTGCCCCCAGCGCAGCAGGGGCCAACGTCCTGACTTTC
NA	TRBV5-1	NA	TRBJ2-2	CASSFGIRGTGELFF	TGCGCCAGCAGCTTCGGTATCCGGGGCACCGGGGAGCTGTTTTTT
NA	TRBV2	NA	TRBJ1-5	CASSVQGFGNQPQHF	TGTGCCAGCAGTGTTCAGGGATTCGGCAATCAGCCCCAGCATTTT
few	TRBV29-1	NA	TRBJ2-1	CSVTQGSSYNEQFF	TGCAGCGTTACCCAGGGGAGCTCCTACAATGAGCAGTTCTTC
NA	TRBV5-4	NA	TRBJ2-5	CASSASGTASETQYF	TGTGCCAGCAGCGCCTCCGGGACGGCATCTGAGACCCAGTACTTC
few	TRBV9	NA	TRBJ1-6	CASSATWDQTLHF	TGTGCCAGCAGCGCTACGTGGGATCAAACCCTCCACTTT
NA	TRBV29-1	NA	TRBJ1-4	CSVVTVPNEKLFF	TGCAGCGTTGTGACAGTCCCTAATGAAAAACTGTTTTTT
NA	TRBV6-6	TRBD1	TRBJ1-5	CASSSEQGINQPQHF	TGTGCCAGCAGTTCCGAACAGGGGATCAATCAGCCCCAGCATTTT
NA	TRBV19	NA	TRBJ1-2	CASSRPEPTNYGYTF	TGTGCCAGTAGTCGGCCAGAGCCTACCAACTATGGCTACACCTTC
NA	TRBV27	TRBD1	TRBJ2-5	CASSSDRGVQTQYF	TGTGCCAGCAGCTCGGACAGGGGTGTTCAGACCCAGTACTTC
NA	TRBV7-4	NA	TRBJ2-3	CASSPSMDTQYF	TGTGCCAGCAGCCCCTCTATGGATACGCAGTATTTT
few	TRBV27	NA	TRBJ1-4	CASSSPGAANEKLFF	TGTGCCAGCAGTTCCCCAGGAGCGGCTAATGAAAAACTGTTTTTT
NA	TRBV4-2	NA	TRBJ2-1	CASSQAGTYNNEQFF	TGTGCCAGCAGCCAAGCCGGGACGTATAACAATGAGCAGTTCTTC
NA	TRBV7-9	NA	TRBJ1-1	CASSPPDRITEAFF	TGTGCCAGCAGCCCGCCGGACAGAATCACTGAAGCTTTCTTT
few	TRBV30	NA	TRBJ1-2	CAWSVLNGYTF	TGTGCCTGGAGTGTACTAAATGGCTACACCTTC
NA	TRBV11-2	TRBD2	TRBJ2-7	CASSLGTSGGAYEQYF	TGTGCCAGCAGCTTAGGGACTAGCGGGGGGGCCTACGAGCAGTACTTC
few	TRBV29-1	NA	TRBJ2-1	CSVGRIGGIYNEQFF	TGCAGCGTTGGAAGAATTGGCGGGATCTACAATGAGCAGTTCTTC
NA	TRBV19	NA	TRBJ1-2	CASSSLGYGYTF	TGTGCCAGTAGCTCCCTTGGGTATGGCTACACCTTC
NA	TRBV6-5	NA	TRBJ2-3	CASSYFKGSDTQYF	TGTGCCAGCAGTTACTTCAAGGGCTCGGATACGCAGTATTTT
NA	TRBV11-3	NA	TRBJ2-1	CASSLGTANNEQFF	TGTGCCAGCAGCTTAGGGACTGCTAATAATGAGCAGTTCTTC
few	TRBV18	NA	TRBJ2-2	CASSPRQANTGELFF	TGTGCCAGCTCACCAAGACAGGCTAACACCGGGGAGCTGTTTTTT